These 16 T cell receptor beta chains were all obtained from the same sample, sequenced in a study of blood T cell repertoires in COVID-19. Assay used: immunoSEQ multiplex PCR; TCRdb lists only in-frame clones, some missing. The data show fewer than 350,000 clones, approximately 91% seen once. The sample comprised PBMCs or T cells enriched from blood (not recorded which). Receptors originate from a woman aged 35 to 49 with acute COVID-19.

This chain uses TRBV5-1 with TRBJ2-7; 10 bases are shared with TRBD1. Germline V CDR1 and CDR2: SGHRS, YFSETQ. With 3 bases clipped from V and 7 bases from J, the junction kept 10 bases outside the gene matches. This CDR3 region has 15 residues. The CDR3 loop reads CASSSTGGGRGEQYF. The CDR3 nucleotides are TGCGCCAGCAGCTCGACAGGGGGCGGGAGAGGAGAGCAGTACTTC.

The CDR3 spells CASSSSGGYTDTQYF. CDR3 nucleotide sequence: TGTGCCAGCAGCTCTAGCGGGGGGTACACAGATACGCAGTATTTT. The V call is TRBV7-2, the J call TRBJ2-3; 11 positions match TRBD2. Germline lookup yields CDR1 SGHTA and CDR2 FQGNSA. The CDR3 extends over 15 amino acids. V trimming: 4 bases; J trimming: 2 bases; junction bases outside the gene matches: 2.

The chain has TRBV7-9 and TRBJ2-5; TRBD1 matches at 8 bases. Germline CDR1 is SEHNR and CDR2 is FQNEAQ (reference sequence). There are 16 residues in the CDR3. Trimming at V came to 1 base and at J to 4 bases, leaving 8 bases not matched to a gene. CDR3 nucleotides: TGTGCCAGCAGCTTAGGTATCCAGGGGGCTATAGAGACCCAGTACTTC. This gives the protein CASSLGIQGAIETQYF.

The chain employs TRBV7-9 and TRBJ2-1; maybe TRBD1 (8 bases). This CDR3 is 15 amino acids long. Trimming took 1 base from V and 7 from J, leaving 14 bases between them. The V gene's germline CDR1 is SEHNR and CDR2 FQNEAQ (reference sequence). CDR3 residues: CASSLDRGGRNEQFF. DNA for the CDR3: TGTGCCAGCAGCTTAGACAGGGGGGGGAGGAATGAGCAGTTCTTC.

The rearrangement joins TRBV5-4 to TRBJ2-5, with 14 bases aligning to TRBD2. Looked up from germline, CDR1 is SGHNT and CDR2 is YYREEE (reference sequence). This CDR3 has 16 amino acids. The V gene end was trimmed by 4 bases and the J gene end by 5 bases; junction bases not matched to a gene: 7. This CDR3 reads CASSPGLAGARETQYF. CDR3 DNA sequence: TGTGCCAGCAGCCCGGGACTAGCGGGAGCTCGGGAGACCCAGTACTTC.

This clone was observed once. The rearrangement joins TRBV7-2 to TRBJ1-4; 7 bases match TRBD1. V shed 4 bases, J shed 6 bases, and the junction held 8 bases outside the gene matches. CDR3 size: 15 residues. Germline CDR1 reads SGHTA; CDR2 reads FQGNSA. In DNA form, the CDR3 reads TGTGCCAGCAGCTCCGGACAGGTCGGGGATGAAAAACTGTTTTTT. Protein: CASSSGQVGDEKLFF.

CDR3 DNA sequence: TGTGCCAGCAGTGAAGGTGCGGGGGGCTACTCTGGGGCCAACGTCCTGACTTTC. Its protein is CASSEGAGGYSGANVLTF. The chain combines TRBV2 with TRBJ2-6; 8 bases fit TRBD2. The V gene end was trimmed by 1 base and the J gene end by 0 bases; junction bases not matched to a gene: 5. This CDR3 comprises 18 residues. Germline V gives CDR1 SNHLY, CDR2 FYNNEI.

This clone was counted a few times. The chain has TRBV5-1 and TRBJ2-2, with 11 positions matching TRBD1. The CDR3 totals 14 residues. Germline CDR1 SGHRS, CDR2 YFSETQ. Trimming removed 4 bases from V and 13 bases from J; junction bases left unmatched: 9. This CDR3 is CASSRTGGVGSLFF. CDR3 bases: TGCGCCAGCAGCCGGACAGGGGGCGTAGGTTCGCTGTTTTTT.

The chain uses TRBV29-1 and TRBJ2-1; D may be TRBD2 (5 bases). There are 14 residues in the CDR3. The germline gives CDR1 SQVTM, CDR2 ANQGSEA. V was shortened by 7 bases and J by 4 bases, with 17 bases between the two germline ends. The CDR3: CSASGGLAYNEQFF. The CDR3 nucleotides read TGCAGCGCTTCTGGTGGGCTAGCTTACAATGAGCAGTTCTTC.

The CDR3 DNA sequence: TGTGCCAGCAGCTTAGGGGGGTACTCTGGGGCCAACGTCCTGACTTTC. Translating it yields CASSLGGYSGANVLTF. The rearrangement uses TRBV7-3 and TRBJ2-6; maybe TRBD2 (6 bases). The CDR3 consists of 16 residues. CDR1 is SGHTA and CDR2 is FQGTGA in the germline V gene. Trimming stripped 2 bases from V and 0 bases from J, with 8 bases between. Variable domain in full (rest from reference TRBV7-3 and TRBJ2-6): GAGVSQTPSNKVTEKGKYVELRCDPISGHTALYWYRQSLGQGPEFLIYFQGTGAADDSGLPNDRFFAVRPEGSVSTLKIQRTERGDSAVYLCASSLGGYSGANVLTFGAGSRLTVL.

This rearrangement joins TRBV11-2 to TRBJ2-5; TRBD1 agrees at 9 bases. J lost 5 bases, V lost 1 base, and 5 bases had no gene match. Looked up from germline, CDR1 is SGHAT and CDR2 is FQNNGV. This CDR3 is built from 15 residues. CDR3 in amino acids: CASSLVGGTGETQYF. The CDR3 DNA reads TGTGCCAGCAGCTTAGTTGGAGGGACAGGGGAGACCCAGTACTTC. The full variable domain, with the rest looked up from reference TRBV11-2 and TRBJ2-5, is EAGVAQSPRYKIIEKRQSVAFWCNPISGHATLYWYQQILGQGPKLLIQFQNNGVVDDSQLPKDRFSAERLKGVDSTLKIQPAKLEDSAVYLCASSLVGGTGETQYFGPGTRLLVL.

The chain uses TRBV7-2 and TRBJ1-4; 9 bases are shared with TRBD1. This CDR3 has 16 residues. V dropped 5 bases and J dropped 5; count of bases not matched to a gene: 9. The germline V gene encodes CDR1 SGHTA and CDR2 FQGNSA. The CDR3 sequence is CASSTRKGQGNEKLFF. Here the CDR3 DNA reads TGTGCCAGCAGCACACGGAAGGGACAGGGAAATGAAAAACTGTTTTTT.

The CDR3 protein is CASSRDTNQPQHF. The CDR3 nucleotides are TGTGCCAGCAGCCGGGACACCAATCAGCCCCAGCATTTT. This chain links TRBV5-4 with TRBJ1-5; maybe TRBD1 (6 bases). Germline V gene lookup returns CDR1 SGHNT and CDR2 YYREEE (reference sequence). Trimming took off 4 bases at V and 3 bases at J, with 8 bases between the two ends. The length of the CDR3 is 13 residues. The entire variable domain, with the rest obtained from reference TRBV5-4 and TRBJ1-5, is as follows: ETGVTQSPTHLIKTRGQQVTLRCSSQSGHNTVSWYQQALGQGPQFIFQYYREEENGRGNFPPRFSGLQFPNYSSELNVNALELDDSALYLCASSRDTNQPQHFGDGTRLSIL.

This chain uses TRBV18 with TRBJ1-2; 7 positions agree with TRBD1. The CDR3 has 14 residues. CDR1 and CDR2 (germline): KGHSH, LQKENI. V gave up 6 bases and J gave up 3 bases; unmatched junction bases: 7. The CDR3, as DNA: TGTGCCAGCTCTCGGGACAGCGTGGACTATGGCTACACCTTC. Translation gives CASSRDSVDYGYTF.

V gene TRBV2 combines with J gene TRBJ2-3; 7 bases are shared with TRBD2. Germline V gene data show CDR1 as SNHLY and CDR2 as FYNNEI. Trimming took 7 bases from V and 11 from J; bases not matched to a gene: 9. The CDR3 spans 12 residues. CDR3 DNA: TGTGCCAGCATCGCCCGGGACTATCGGCAGTATTTT. Its protein is CASIARDYRQYF. Complete variable domain (other parts from reference TRBV2 and TRBJ2-3): EPEVTQTPSHQVTQMGQEVILRCVPISNHLYFYWYRQILGQKVEFLVSFYNNEISEKSEIFDDQFSVERPDGSNFTLKIRSTKLEDSAMYFCASIARDYRQYFGPGTRLTVL.

CDR3 nucleotides: TGTGCCAGCAGTTCCCCGTTTGGCGGGAGTCTCGACGAGCAGTACTTC. Translating gives CASSSPFGGSLDEQYF. V usage is TRBV6-2 or TRBV6-3 and J usage is TRBJ2-7; TRBD2 matches 7 bases. Germline V gene sequence: CDR1 MNHEY, CDR2 SVGEGT. The CDR3 has 16 residues. With V trimmed by 4 bases and J by 5 bases, 14 bases remained unmatched.